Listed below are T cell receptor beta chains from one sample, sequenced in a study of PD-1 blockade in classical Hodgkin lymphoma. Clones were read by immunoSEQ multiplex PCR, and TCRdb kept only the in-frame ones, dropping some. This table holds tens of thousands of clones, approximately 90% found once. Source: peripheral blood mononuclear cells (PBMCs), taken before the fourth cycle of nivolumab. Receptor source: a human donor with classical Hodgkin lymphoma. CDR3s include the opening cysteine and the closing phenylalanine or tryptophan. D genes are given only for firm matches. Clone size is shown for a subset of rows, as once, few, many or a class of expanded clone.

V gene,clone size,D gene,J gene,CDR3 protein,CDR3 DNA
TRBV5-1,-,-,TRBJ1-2,CASSLVEWGGYTF,TGCGCCAGCAGCTTGGTCGAGTGGGGTGGCTACACCTTC
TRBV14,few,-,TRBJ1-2,CASSQDYSRGYTF,TGTGCCAGCAGCCAAGATTATAGTCGTGGCTACACCTTC
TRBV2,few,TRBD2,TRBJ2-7,CASRHSGGASYEQYF,TGTGCCAGCAGACATAGCGGGGGCGCCTCCTACGAGCAGTACTTC
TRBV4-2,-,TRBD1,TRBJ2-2,CASSQVGRTGRTGELFF,TGTGCCAGCAGCCAAGTCGGCAGGACAGGGAGAACCGGGGAGCTGTTTTTT
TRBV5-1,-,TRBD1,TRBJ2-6,CASSPPPQGPSGANVLTF,TGCGCCAGCAGCCCCCCCCCACAGGGGCCCTCTGGGGCCAACGTCCTGACTTTC
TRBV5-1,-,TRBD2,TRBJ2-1,CASSTREGTIAFF,TGCGCCAGCTCGACAAGGGAAGGGACTATAGCTTTCTTC
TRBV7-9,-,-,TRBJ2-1,CASSPKDRQFF,TGTGCCAGCAGTCCTAAGGATCGACAGTTCTTC
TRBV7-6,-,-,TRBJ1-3,CASSLGNTIYF,TGTGCCAGCAGCTTGGGAAACACCATATATTTT
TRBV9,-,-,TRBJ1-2,CASSPAGRGSYGYTF,TGTGCCAGCAGCCCGGCGGGGAGGGGGAGCTATGGCTACACCTTC
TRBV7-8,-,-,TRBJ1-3,CASSSDSYNTIYF,TGTGCCAGCAGCAGCGACAGCTATAACACCATATATTTT
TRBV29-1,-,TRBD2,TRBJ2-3,CSVPVAGDTPSHTDTQYF,TGCAGCGTTCCCGTAGCGGGGGACACCCCCTCCCACACAGATACGCAGTATTTT
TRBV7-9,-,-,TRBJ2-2,CASSPLQGSGTGELFF,TGTGCCAGCAGCCCATTACAAGGGTCGGGCACCGGGGAGCTGTTTTTT
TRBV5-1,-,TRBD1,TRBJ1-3,CASSSTGVENTIYF,TGCGCCAGCAGCTCCACAGGGGTGGAAAACACCATATATTTT
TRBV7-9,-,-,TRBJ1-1,CASSYDGRSSEAFF,TGTGCCAGCAGCTATGACGGGCGGTCGTCTGAAGCTTTCTTT
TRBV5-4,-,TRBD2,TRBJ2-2,CASSLPGLAGGAGELFF,TGTGCCAGCAGCTTGCCGGGACTAGCGGGGGGGGCCGGGGAGCTGTTTTTT
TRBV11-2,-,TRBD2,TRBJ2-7,CASSSEGLAGVVYEQYF,TGTGCCAGCAGCTCGGAGGGACTAGCGGGGGTGGTCTACGAGCAGTACTTC
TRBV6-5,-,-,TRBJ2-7,CASSYSAGTPYEQYF,TGTGCCAGCAGTTACTCAGCCGGGACACCCTACGAGCAGTACTTC
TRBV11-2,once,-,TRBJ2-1,CASSSRSGVSSDNEQFF,TGTGCCAGCAGCTCCAGGTCGGGAGTAAGTTCGGACAATGAGCAGTTCTTC
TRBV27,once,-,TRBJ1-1,CASSLFWGNTEAFF,TGTGCCAGCAGTTTATTTTGGGGAAACACTGAAGCTTTCTTT
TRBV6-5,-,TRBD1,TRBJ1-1,CASSSGTALNTEAFF,TGTGCCAGCAGTTCCGGGACAGCCCTTAACACTGAAGCTTTCTTT
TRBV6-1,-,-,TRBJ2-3,CASSRADLRYF,TGTGCCAGCAGTAGAGCGGATCTCCGGTATTTT
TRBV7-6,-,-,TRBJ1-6,CASSLGSGSPLHF,TGTGCCAGCAGCTTAGGGTCAGGATCACCCCTCCACTTT
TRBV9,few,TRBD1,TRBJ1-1,CASSVVPSGQGRGTEAFF,TGTGCCAGCAGCGTAGTTCCATCGGGACAGGGTCGGGGCACTGAAGCTTTCTTT
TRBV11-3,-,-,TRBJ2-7,CAQPQGGYEQYF,TGTGCCCAACCCCAGGGGGGGTACGAGCAGTACTTC
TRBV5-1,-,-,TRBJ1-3,CASSLQQSGNTIYF,TGCGCCAGCAGCTTACAGCAATCGGGAAACACCATATATTTT
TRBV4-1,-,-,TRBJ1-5,CASSQEPPLVGGPPQHF,TGCGCCAGCAGCCAAGAGCCACCGCTTGTCGGGGGCCCGCCCCAGCATTTT
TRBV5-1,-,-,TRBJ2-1,CASSLEGGWGEQFF,TGCGCCAGCAGCTTGGAAGGCGGCTGGGGTGAGCAGTTCTTC
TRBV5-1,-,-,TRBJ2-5,CASSLGTSGTQYF,TGCGCCAGCAGCTTGGGTACCTCGGGGACCCAGTACTTC